The 7 T cell receptor beta chains below were found in one sample sequenced in a study of T-cell memory formation after mild COVID-19. A single record per CDR3 protein comes from TCRdb applying MiXCR to the 5' RACE reads. Altogether around 200,000 distinct CDR3 sequences are present, 20% to 25% being singletons, with the ten largest covering 23%. Sequenced: PBMCs or a T cell subset sorted from them (not recorded which). These receptors were obtained from an adult woman who had mild COVID-19 (a few samples of this study predate the infection). Cell type and time point are not known.

This clonotype was seen ten or more times. This rearrangement joins TRBV10-3 to TRBJ2-1; 14 nucleotides line up with TRBD2. The CDR3 totals 18 residues. J was trimmed by 4 bases and V by 3 bases; bases with no gene match: 8. Germline V CDR1 and CDR2: ENHRY, SYGVKD. CDR3 amino acids: CAISDPGLAGVEYNEQFF. In nucleotides, the CDR3 is TGTGCCATCAGTGACCCGGGACTAGCGGGAGTAGAGTACAATGAGCAGTTCTTC.

This clonotype was recorded a few times. The J gene is TRBJ1-2, the V gene TRBV2; a possible D gene is TRBD1 (5 bases). CDR1 is SNHLY and CDR2 is FYNNEI in the germline V gene. Between the trimmed V and J ends, which lost 5 bases and 7 bases, there was a span of 11 bases. CDR3 length: 12 amino acids. The CDR3 loop is CASSIGAVGYTF. CDR3 DNA sequence: TGTGCCAGCAGTATCGGGGCCGTTGGCTACACCTTC.

This clonotype has only a few counts. The chain recombines TRBV4-1 with TRBJ1-1; 7 nucleotides agree with TRBD1. CDR3 length equals 15 residues. Germline CDR1 is MGHRA and CDR2 is YSYEKL. V shed 4 bases, J shed 0 bases, and the junction held 5 bases outside the gene matches. CDR3 region: CASSLRQGMNTEAFF. The CDR3 DNA reads as TGCGCCAGCAGCCTTCGACAGGGAATGAACACTGAAGCTTTCTTT.

The chain joins TRBV3-1 to TRBJ2-1; 7 bases fit TRBD2. This CDR3 is 14 amino acids long. Per the germline V gene, CDR1 is LGHDT and CDR2 is YNNKEL (reference sequence). The J segment lost 6 bases and the V segment lost 0 bases, leaving 2 bases of the junction unmatched. The CDR3 protein is CASSQDLAGNEQFF. CDR3 sequence (DNA): TGTGCCAGCAGCCAAGATTTAGCGGGCAATGAGCAGTTCTTC.

The rearrangement joins TRBV5-1 to TRBJ2-5; the match to TRBD1 covers 7 bases. The J segment lost 4 bases and the V segment lost 4 bases, leaving 7 bases of the junction unmatched. The CDR3 sequence is 14 residues long. CDR1 is SGHRS and CDR2 is YFSETQ in the germline V gene. CDR3 in DNA: TGCGCCAGCAGCCTGGGGGCAGGGGGAGAGACCCAGTACTTC. Protein sequence: CASSLGAGGETQYF.

In this sample, this clonotype turned up many times. The gene calls are TRBV7-9 and TRBJ2-1; 14 nucleotides line up with TRBD2. The germline CDR1 and CDR2 sequences are SEHNR and FQNEAQ (reference sequence). V lost 3 bases to trimming and J lost 7 bases; unmatched junction nucleotides: 2. The CDR3 has 15 amino acids. Here the CDR3 reads CASSLGTSGGNEQFF. For the CDR3, the DNA is TGTGCCAGCAGCTTGGGGACTAGCGGGGGTAATGAGCAGTTCTTC.

This clonotype was detected a few times. V usage is TRBV7-6 and J usage is TRBJ2-1, with D possibly being TRBD2 (5 bases). The CDR3 loop spans 14 amino acids. Trimming removed 1 base from V and 8 bases from J, with 12 bases in between. Germline loops: CDR1 SGHVS, CDR2 FNYEAQ. Here the CDR3 DNA reads TGTGCCAGCAGCTTAGGCCGGGAAGGCTATGAGCAGTTCTTC. It yields the protein CASSLGREGYEQFF.